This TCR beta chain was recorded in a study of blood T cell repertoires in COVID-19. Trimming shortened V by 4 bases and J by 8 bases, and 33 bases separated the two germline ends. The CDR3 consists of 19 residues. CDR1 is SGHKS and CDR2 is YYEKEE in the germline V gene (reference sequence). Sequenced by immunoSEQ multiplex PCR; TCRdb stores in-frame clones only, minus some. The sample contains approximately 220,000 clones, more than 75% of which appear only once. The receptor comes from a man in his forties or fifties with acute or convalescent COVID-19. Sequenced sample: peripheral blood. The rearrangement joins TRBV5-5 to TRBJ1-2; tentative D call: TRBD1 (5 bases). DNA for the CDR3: TGTGCCAGCAGCCCAGAGACATCTCGGGGGAGGACTTCTCATTTGGGCTACACCTTC. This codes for CASSPETSRGRTSHLGYTF.